These 29 T cell receptor beta chains originate from one sample sequenced in a study of OX40 agonist ivuxolimab in advanced cancers. Generated by immunoSEQ multiplex PCR, the TCRdb table keeps only in-frame clones and is missing some. The sample carries some 15,000 clones, around 80% recorded once. The sample in question was CD4+ or CD8+ T cells sorted from blood, obtained in a trial of the OX40 agonist ivuxolimab. All receptors come from an adult with an advanced solid tumor such as melanoma, head and neck, liver or kidney cancer.

This clone was seen only once. The genes are TRBV28 and TRBJ1-4, with TRBD1 as a possible D gene (5 bases). Germline V lookup: CDR1 MDHEN, CDR2 SYDVKM. Trimming cost V 2 bases and J 8 bases, with 12 bases left between them. The CDR3 loop spans 14 amino acids. The CDR3 protein is CASSLAQGNEKLFF. In DNA, the CDR3 is TGTGCCAGCAGTTTAGCCCAGGGAAACGAAAAACTGTTTTTT.

The chain couples TRBV30 to TRBJ1-5, with 7 bases that match TRBD1. Germline V CDR1 and CDR2: GTSNPN, SVGIG (reference sequence). The CDR3 length is 13 residues. With V trimmed by 2 bases and J by 8 bases, 6 bases remained unmatched. Here the CDR3 DNA reads TGTGCCTGGAGTCCCCTCACAGGGGAGCCCCAGCATTTT. Protein sequence: CAWSPLTGEPQHF.

The chain is built from TRBV28 and TRBJ2-7; D is possibly TRBD2 (5 bases). V lost 5 bases to trimming and J lost 0 bases, with 11 bases between them. Germline V CDR1 and CDR2: MDHEN, SYDVKM. The CDR3 runs 14 residues. CDR3 nucleotides: TGTGCCAGCAGTCTCCCGGGGAGCTCCTACGAGCAGTACTTC. Translating it yields CASSLPGSSYEQYF.

This clone is medium-sized in the sample. The rearrangement links TRBV15 to TRBJ2-5; 8 positions agree with TRBD1. Germline CDR1 reads LNHNV; CDR2 reads YYDKDF (reference sequence). The CDR3 loop spans 14 amino acids. V shed 4 bases and J 2 bases; nucleotides not matched to a gene: 3. In DNA, the CDR3 is TGTGCCACCAGCAACGGACAGGGACAAGAGACCCAGTACTTC. This sequence encodes CATSNGQGQETQYF. Using reference TRBV15 and TRBJ2-5 for the parts outside the CDR3, the full variable domain is DAMVIQNPRYQVTQFGKPVTLSCSQTLNHNVMYWYQQKSSQAPKLLFHYYDKDFNNEADTPDNFQSRRPNTSFCFLDIRSPGLGDTAMYLCATSNGQGQETQYFGPGTRLLVL.

This chain joins TRBV19 and TRBJ1-1; maybe TRBD1 (5 bases). Germline CDR1 and CDR2: LNHDA and SQIVND (reference sequence). This CDR3 comprises 14 residues. The V gene lost 7 bases and the J gene lost 1 base, with 13 bases spanning the gap. CDR3 sequence (DNA): TGTGCCAGTATCCCATCGGGGACGAACACTGAAGCTTTCTTT. This encodes CASIPSGTNTEAFF. Filled out from reference TRBV19 and TRBJ1-1, the complete variable domain reads DGGITQSPKYLFRKEGQNVTLSCEQNLNHDAMYWYRQDPGQGLRLIYYSQIVNDFQKGDIAEGYSVSREKKESFPLTVTSAQKNPTAFYLCASIPSGTNTEAFFGQGTRLTVV.

J is TRBJ1-1 and V is TRBV19; D unresolved. CDR3 length equals 13 residues. V was cut by 5 bases and J by 1 base, with 8 bases left in between. The germline V gene has CDR1 LNHDA and CDR2 SQIVND (reference sequence). CDR3 protein: CASSPTTNTEAFF. DNA for the CDR3: TGTGCCAGTAGTCCTACAACGAACACTGAAGCTTTCTTT.

The V and J genes are TRBV9 and TRBJ2-3; TRBD2 is a possible D gene (5 bases). V was cut by 0 bases and J by 0 bases, with 8 bases left in between. Germline CDR1 SGDLS, CDR2 YYNGEE. The CDR3 is made up of 15 amino acids. The CDR3 is CASSVVAGSTDTQYF. Here the CDR3 DNA reads TGTGCCAGCAGCGTAGTGGCGGGTAGCACAGATACGCAGTATTTT.

This clone was seen just once. This sequence joins TRBV7-3 and TRBJ2-1; 9 bases are a match to TRBD2. Per germline, CDR1 SGHTA and CDR2 FQGTGA. V trimming: 5 bases; J trimming: 8 bases; junction bases outside the gene matches: 4. This CDR3 contains 13 residues. CDR3 residues: CASSPGLAYEQFF. For the CDR3, the DNA is TGTGCCAGCAGCCCGGGACTAGCCTATGAGCAGTTCTTC.

J is TRBJ2-7 and V is TRBV28; D is ambiguous. Looked up from germline, CDR1 is MDHEN and CDR2 is SYDVKM. V was trimmed by 5 bases and J by 2 bases, leaving 13 bases between them. This CDR3 comprises 14 residues. CDR3 region: CASSTPVRPYEQYF. CDR3 sequence (DNA): TGTGCCAGCAGTACCCCGGTCCGCCCCTACGAGCAGTACTTC.

The chain is built from TRBV7-3 and TRBJ2-2, with D unresolved. This CDR3 has 16 residues. The germline gives CDR1 SGHTA, CDR2 FQGTGA. V gave up 4 bases and J gave up 4 bases, with 16 bases separating them. CDR3 nucleotides: TGTGCCAGCAGCTCCCCTGAGATAGACCTCACCGGGGAGCTGTTTTTT. Protein: CASSSPEIDLTGELFF.

The rearrangement joins TRBV30 to TRBJ2-7, with TRBD2 as a possible D gene (7 bases). This CDR3 is built from 13 residues. CDR1 is GTSNPN, CDR2 SVGIG, per germline (reference sequence). The ends were cut back, 2 bases at V and 5 bases at J, with 13 bases in the middle. The CDR3 region is CAWSLGGGHEQYF. CDR3 nucleotide sequence: TGTGCCTGGAGTCTAGGGGGGGGGCACGAGCAGTACTTC.

As for this clone: It is likely a read error: a sequence one base away is far more abundant. The chain is built from TRBV5-6 and TRBJ1-1; D is possibly TRBD1 (5 bases). Germline assignment: CDR1 SGHDT and CDR2 YYEEEE. Trimming cost V 3 bases and J 7 bases, with 16 bases left between them. This CDR3 has 14 residues. CDR3 amino acids: CASSWWGERDEAFF. The CDR3 DNA reads as TGTGCCAGCAGCTGGTGGGGGGAGAGGGATGAAGCTTTCTTT. Supplemented by reference TRBV5-6 and TRBJ1-1, the full variable domain reads DAGVTQSPTHLIKTRGQQVTLRCSPKSGHDTVSWYQQALGQGPQFIFQYYEEEERQRGNFPDRFSGHQFPNYSSELNVNALLLGDSALYLCASSWWGERDEAFFGQGTRLTVV.

The rearrangement links TRBV30 to TRBJ2-7; D is uncertain. The CDR3 is 13 amino acids. The germline CDR1 and CDR2 sequences are GTSNPN and SVGIG (reference sequence). V was trimmed by 7 bases and J by 6 bases, leaving 19 bases between them. The CDR3 nucleotides read TGTGCCTTATCTGAGGATCTGTACGGCGAGCAGTACTTC. It translates to CALSEDLYGEQYF.

In this sample, this clone is medium-sized. The V call is TRBV5-6, the J call TRBJ2-4; the D gene could be TRBD1 or TRBD2 (5 bases each). V was pared by 4 bases and J by 0 bases, with 23 bases between. The CDR3 is made up of 19 amino acids. Germline V lookup: CDR1 SGHDT, CDR2 YYEEEE. The CDR3 loop reads CASSAGPGPSRLAKNIQYF. CDR3 nucleotide sequence: TGTGCCAGCAGCGCCGGCCCGGGGCCCTCTCGACTAGCCAAAAACATTCAGTACTTC.

This sequence joins TRBV6-1 and TRBJ2-2; unclear D gene. Trimming removed 1 base at V and 14 bases at J, with 11 bases between. The CDR3 loop spans 12 amino acids. Per germline, CDR1 MNHNS and CDR2 SASEGT. CDR3 loop: CASSEESLTLFF. The CDR3 DNA reads TGTGCCAGCAGTGAAGAGAGTCTGACACTGTTTTTT.

This clone was recorded once. The rearrangement uses TRBV6-1 and TRBJ1-1; D gene uncertain. The germline V gene has CDR1 MNHNS and CDR2 SASEGT. V shed 2 bases and J shed 3 bases, with 16 bases lying between them. The CDR3 is 16 amino acids. The CDR3 loop is CASSEPGWAADTEAFF. In DNA, the CDR3 is TGTGCCAGCAGTGAACCGGGGTGGGCGGCGGACACTGAAGCTTTCTTT.

CDR3 residues: CASSGGISDTQYF. CDR3 nucleotide sequence: TGTGCCAGCAGTGGAGGGATTTCAGATACGCAGTATTTT. The gene calls are TRBV6-6 and TRBJ2-3; D perhaps matches TRBD2 (6 bases). V lost 5 bases to trimming and J lost 4 bases, with 10 bases between them. This CDR3 spans 13 amino acids. Germline lookup yields CDR1 MNHNY and CDR2 SVGAGI (reference sequence).

The chain couples TRBV5-4 to TRBJ2-3; D may be TRBD2 (6 bases). Deletions cut 2 bases from V and 4 bases from J, with 11 bases between. Germline CDR1 SGHNT, CDR2 YYREEE (reference sequence). CDR3 size: 14 residues. The CDR3 region has the DNA TGTGCCAGCAGCTTACGGGAGTCTGCAGATACGCAGTATTTT. Residues: CASSLRESADTQYF.

The chain couples TRBV30 to TRBJ1-1; no reliable D call. Germline lookup yields CDR1 GTSNPN and CDR2 SVGIG (reference sequence). There are 13 residues in the CDR3. V was trimmed by 4 bases and J by 6 bases, leaving 15 bases between them. For the CDR3, the DNA is TGTGCCTGGAAGGAGGGTAGTAATCCTGAAGCTTTCTTT. Translation: CAWKEGSNPEAFF.

CDR3 amino acids: CASSLYLVGPGANVLTF. CDR3 DNA sequence: TGTGCCAGCAGTTTATATTTAGTCGGGCCTGGGGCCAACGTCCTGACTTTC. The V gene is TRBV27, the J gene TRBJ2-6; D remains ambiguous. Germline-derived CDR1 and CDR2 are MNHEY and SMNVEV (reference sequence). CDR3 size: 17 residues. V dropped 1 base and J dropped 2 bases, with 12 bases sitting between them.

The rearrangement joins TRBV28 to TRBJ2-6; D uncertain. Trimming left V 0 bases short and J 4 bases short, with 7 bases between. This CDR3 comprises 15 residues. Germline CDR1 reads MDHEN; CDR2 reads SYDVKM. For the CDR3, the DNA is TGTGCCAGCAGTTTATGGGGTCGCGGGGCCAACGTCCTGACTTTC. This translates into CASSLWGRGANVLTF. Complete variable domain (other parts from reference TRBV28 and TRBJ2-6): DVKVTQSSRYLVKRTGEKVFLECVQDMDHENMFWYRQDPGLGLRLIYFSYDVKMKEKGDIPEGYSVSREKKERFSLILESASTNQTSMYLCASSLWGRGANVLTFGAGSRLTVL.

J is TRBJ2-7 and V is TRBV6-1, with TRBD1 matching over 7 bases. The CDR3 totals 15 residues. V shed 5 bases, J shed 0 bases, and the junction held 7 bases outside the gene matches. Germline lookup yields CDR1 MNHNS and CDR2 SASEGT. Here the CDR3 reads CASSHLQGYSYEQYF. The CDR3 nucleotides are TGTGCCAGCAGTCACTTACAGGGGTACTCCTACGAGCAGTACTTC.

V is TRBV30 and J is TRBJ2-7; possibly TRBD1 for D (5 bases). The CDR3 totals 12 residues. The V gene's germline CDR1 is GTSNPN and CDR2 SVGIG (reference sequence). V was shortened by 5 bases and J by 3 bases, with 11 bases between the two germline ends. This CDR3 reads CAWDRSYYEQYF. Written as DNA, the CDR3 is TGTGCCTGGGACAGATCCTACTACGAGCAGTACTTC.

J is TRBJ2-7 and V is TRBV28; 7 nucleotides match TRBD1. After removal of 4 bases from V and 6 bases from J, the junction contained 3 bases not matched to a gene. CDR3 size: 12 residues. In germline, CDR1 is MDHEN, CDR2 SYDVKM. The CDR3 loop is CASSWDRGEQYF. The DNA for the CDR3 is TGTGCCAGCAGTTGGGACAGAGGCGAGCAGTACTTC.

The gene calls are TRBV7-9 and TRBJ2-2; 7 bases align to TRBD2. Germline values: CDR1 SEHNR, CDR2 FQNEAQ (reference sequence). The CDR3 has 17 amino acids. The trim removed 6 bases at V and 2 bases at J, leaving 12 bases unmatched. The CDR3 loop reads CASSPTAGLPNTGELFF. The CDR3 bases are TGTGCCAGCAGTCCCACAGCGGGGTTACCCAACACCGGGGAGCTGTTTTTT.

The chain uses TRBV6-5 and TRBJ2-1, with D possibly being TRBD2 (5 bases). Trimming pared 4 bases from V and 7 bases from J, leaving 11 bases between. The CDR3 is made up of 13 amino acids. CDR1 is MNHEY, CDR2 SVGAGI, per germline. CDR3 DNA sequence: TGTGCCAGCAGTTTCCTAGGGAGTAATGAGCAGTTCTTC. Translating gives CASSFLGSNEQFF.

This sequence joins TRBV2 and TRBJ2-2, with 7 bases matching TRBD1. CDR3 length equals 13 residues. Germline lookup yields CDR1 SNHLY and CDR2 FYNNEI. With V trimmed by 9 bases and J by 4 bases, 5 bases remained unmatched. CDR3 bases: TGTGCCAGTTTGACAGGGATCACCGGGGAGCTGTTTTTT. It translates to CASLTGITGELFF.

This clone was detected once. The CDR3 is CASSLQGAEQFF. In DNA form, the CDR3 reads TGTGCCAGCAGCCTACAGGGCGCTGAGCAGTTCTTC. The V gene is TRBV7-6, the J gene TRBJ2-1; perhaps TRBD1 as D (6 bases). Germline values: CDR1 SGHVS, CDR2 FNYEAQ. Trimming removed 5 bases from V and 9 bases from J, with 11 bases in between. The CDR3 is 12 residues long.

This chain connects TRBV5-5 to TRBJ2-7; 12 nucleotides align to TRBD1. The CDR3 length is 16 residues. Germline CDR1 reads SGHKS; CDR2 reads YYEKEE (reference sequence). With 2 bases clipped from V and 4 bases from J, the junction kept 7 bases outside the gene matches. As DNA, the CDR3 is TGTGCCAGCAGCTTAGGCCGGGACAGGGGGCAATACGAGCAGTACTTC. It codes for CASSLGRDRGQYEQYF.